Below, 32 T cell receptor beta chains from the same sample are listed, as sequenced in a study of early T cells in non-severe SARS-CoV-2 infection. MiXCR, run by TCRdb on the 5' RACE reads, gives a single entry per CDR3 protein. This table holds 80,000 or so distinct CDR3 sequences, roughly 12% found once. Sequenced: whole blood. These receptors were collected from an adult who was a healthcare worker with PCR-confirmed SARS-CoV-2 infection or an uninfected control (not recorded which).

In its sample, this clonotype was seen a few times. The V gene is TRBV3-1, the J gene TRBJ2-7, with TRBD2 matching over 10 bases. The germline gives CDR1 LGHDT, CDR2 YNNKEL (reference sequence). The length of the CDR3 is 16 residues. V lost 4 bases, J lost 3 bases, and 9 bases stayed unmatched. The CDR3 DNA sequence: TGTGCCAGCAGCCCTCCCGGGACTAGCGTAATCTACGAGCAGTACTTC. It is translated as CASSPPGTSVIYEQYF.

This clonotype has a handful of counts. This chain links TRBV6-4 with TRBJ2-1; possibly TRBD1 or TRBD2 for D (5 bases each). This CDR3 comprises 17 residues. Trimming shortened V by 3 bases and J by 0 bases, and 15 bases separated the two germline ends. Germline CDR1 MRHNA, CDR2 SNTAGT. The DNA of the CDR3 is TGTGCCAGCAGTGAACGGGACGGATCACGCTCCTACAATGAGCAGTTCTTC. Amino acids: CASSERDGSRSYNEQFF.

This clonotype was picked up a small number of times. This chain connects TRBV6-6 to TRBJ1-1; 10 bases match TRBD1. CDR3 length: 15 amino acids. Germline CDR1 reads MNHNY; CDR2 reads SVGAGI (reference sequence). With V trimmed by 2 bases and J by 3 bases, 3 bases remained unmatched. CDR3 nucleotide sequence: TGTGCCAGCAGTTACCCTGGGACAGGGGACACTGAAGCTTTCTTT. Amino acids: CASSYPGTGDTEAFF.

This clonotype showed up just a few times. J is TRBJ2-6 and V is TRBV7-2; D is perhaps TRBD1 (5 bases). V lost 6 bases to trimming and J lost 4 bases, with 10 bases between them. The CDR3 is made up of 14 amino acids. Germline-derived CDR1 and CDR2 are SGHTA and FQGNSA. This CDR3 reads CASRAGSGANVLTF. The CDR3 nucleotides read TGTGCCAGCAGGGCAGGGTCCGGGGCCAACGTCCTGACTTTC.

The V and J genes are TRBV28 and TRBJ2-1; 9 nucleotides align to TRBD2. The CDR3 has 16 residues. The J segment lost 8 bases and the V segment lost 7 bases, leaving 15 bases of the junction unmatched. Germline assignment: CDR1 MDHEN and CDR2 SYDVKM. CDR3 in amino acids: CASTFGVAGVLHEQFF. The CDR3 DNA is TGTGCCAGCACCTTCGGGGTAGCGGGAGTACTGCATGAGCAGTTCTTC.

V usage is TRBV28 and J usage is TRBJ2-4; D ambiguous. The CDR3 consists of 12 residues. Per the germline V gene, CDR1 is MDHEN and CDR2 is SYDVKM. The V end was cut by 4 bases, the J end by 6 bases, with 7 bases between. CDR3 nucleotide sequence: TGTGCCAGCAGTTCCCCCGGAAACATTCAGTACTTC. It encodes CASSSPGNIQYF.

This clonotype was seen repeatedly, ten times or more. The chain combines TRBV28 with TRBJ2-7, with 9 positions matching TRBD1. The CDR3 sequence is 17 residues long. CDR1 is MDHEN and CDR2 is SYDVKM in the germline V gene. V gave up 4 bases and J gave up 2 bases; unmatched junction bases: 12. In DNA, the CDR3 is TGTGCCAGCAGTTCGGTCGAAGGGACAGGGCCTGCCTACGAGCAGTACTTC. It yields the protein CASSSVEGTGPAYEQYF.

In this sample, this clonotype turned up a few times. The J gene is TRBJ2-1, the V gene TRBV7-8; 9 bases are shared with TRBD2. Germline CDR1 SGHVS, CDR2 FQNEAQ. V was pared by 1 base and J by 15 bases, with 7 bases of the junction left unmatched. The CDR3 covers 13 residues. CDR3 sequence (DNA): TGTGCCAGCAGCTTAGTTATAGCGGGAGAGAGGTTCTTC. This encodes CASSLVIAGERFF.

Written as DNA, the CDR3 is TGCAGCGTTGATCGTGGAGGAGAGACCCAGTACTTC. Amino acids: CSVDRGGETQYF. The genes are TRBV29-1 and TRBJ2-5; D might be TRBD2 (5 bases). Trimming removed 3 bases at V and 4 bases at J, with 9 bases between. The CDR3 runs to 12 residues. Germline V gene sequence: CDR1 SQVTM, CDR2 ANQGSEA.

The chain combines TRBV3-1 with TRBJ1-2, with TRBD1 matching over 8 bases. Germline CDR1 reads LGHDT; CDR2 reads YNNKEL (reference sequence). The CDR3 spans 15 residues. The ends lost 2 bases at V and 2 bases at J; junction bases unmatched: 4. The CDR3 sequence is CASSQWDRKNYGYTF. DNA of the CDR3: TGTGCCAGCAGCCAATGGGACAGGAAGAACTATGGCTACACCTTC.

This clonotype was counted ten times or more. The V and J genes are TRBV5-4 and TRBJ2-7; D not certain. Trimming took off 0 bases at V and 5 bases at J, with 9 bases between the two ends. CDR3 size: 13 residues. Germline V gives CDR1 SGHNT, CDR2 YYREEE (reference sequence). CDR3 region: CASSLGARNEQYF. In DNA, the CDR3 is TGTGCCAGCAGCTTGGGGGCCAGGAACGAGCAGTACTTC.

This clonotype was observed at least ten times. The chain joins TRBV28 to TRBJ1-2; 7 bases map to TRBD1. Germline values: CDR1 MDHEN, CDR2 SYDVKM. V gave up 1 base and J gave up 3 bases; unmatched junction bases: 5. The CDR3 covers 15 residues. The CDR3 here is CASSLSPGGDYGYTF. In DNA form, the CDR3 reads TGTGCCAGCAGTTTATCCCCAGGGGGGGACTATGGCTACACCTTC.

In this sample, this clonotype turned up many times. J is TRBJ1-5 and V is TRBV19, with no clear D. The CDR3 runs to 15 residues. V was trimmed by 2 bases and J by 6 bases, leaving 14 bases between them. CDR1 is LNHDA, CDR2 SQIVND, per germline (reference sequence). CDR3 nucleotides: TGTGCCAGTAGTATAACCGGGAGCTGGAGTCAGCCCCAGCATTTT. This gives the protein CASSITGSWSQPQHF.

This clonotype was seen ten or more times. CDR3: CASSPPRRDGYGYTF. DNA of the CDR3: TGTGCCAGCAGTCCCCCTCGTAGGGATGGCTATGGCTACACCTTC. V is TRBV28 and J is TRBJ1-2; D is uncertain. This CDR3 has 15 residues. V was pared by 5 bases and J by 4 bases, with 17 bases between. CDR1 and CDR2 from the germline V gene are MDHEN and SYDVKM.

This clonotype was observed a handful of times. The CDR3 sequence is CASSSYLQGIETQYF. The CDR3 nucleotides are TGTGCCAGCAGTTCATACCTACAGGGAATTGAGACCCAGTACTTC. This chain joins TRBV28 and TRBJ2-5; a weak D match, TRBD1 (6 bases). Per the germline V gene, CDR1 is MDHEN and CDR2 is SYDVKM. Trimming shortened V by 4 bases and J by 5 bases, and 17 bases separated the two germline ends. This CDR3 spans 15 amino acids.

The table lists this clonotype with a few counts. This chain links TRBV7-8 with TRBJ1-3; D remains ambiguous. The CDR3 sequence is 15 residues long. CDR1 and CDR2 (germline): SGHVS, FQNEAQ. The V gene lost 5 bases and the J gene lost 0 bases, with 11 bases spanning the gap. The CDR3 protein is CASSPGGDSGNTIYF. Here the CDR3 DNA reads TGTGCCAGCAGCCCCGGAGGAGACTCTGGAAACACCATATATTTT.

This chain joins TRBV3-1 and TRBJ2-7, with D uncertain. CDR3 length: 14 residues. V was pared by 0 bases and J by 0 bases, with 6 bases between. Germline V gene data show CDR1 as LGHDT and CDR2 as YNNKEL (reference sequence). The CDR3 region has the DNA TGTGCCAGCAGCCAAGACCGGCTCTCCTACGAGCAGTACTTC. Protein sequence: CASSQDRLSYEQYF.

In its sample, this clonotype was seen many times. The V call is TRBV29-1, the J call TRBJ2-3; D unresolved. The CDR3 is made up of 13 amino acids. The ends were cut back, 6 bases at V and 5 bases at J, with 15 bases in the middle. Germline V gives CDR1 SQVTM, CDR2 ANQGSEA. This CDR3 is CSVRIPERDTQYF. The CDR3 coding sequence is TGCAGCGTCCGTATCCCGGAGCGAGATACGCAGTATTTT.

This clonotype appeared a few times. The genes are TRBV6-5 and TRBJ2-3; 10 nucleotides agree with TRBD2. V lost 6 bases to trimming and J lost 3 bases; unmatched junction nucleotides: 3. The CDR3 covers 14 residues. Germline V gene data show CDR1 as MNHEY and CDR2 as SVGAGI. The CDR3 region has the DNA TGTGCCAGCAGCCAGCGGGAGGGAACAGATACGCAGTATTTT. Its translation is CASSQREGTDTQYF.

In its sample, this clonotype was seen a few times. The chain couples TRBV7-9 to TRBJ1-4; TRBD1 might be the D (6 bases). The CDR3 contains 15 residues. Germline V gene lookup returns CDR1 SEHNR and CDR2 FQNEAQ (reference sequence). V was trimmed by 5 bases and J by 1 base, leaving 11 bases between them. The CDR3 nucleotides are TGTGCCAGCAGCACCTACAGGGAAACTAATGAAAAACTGTTTTTT. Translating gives CASSTYRETNEKLFF.

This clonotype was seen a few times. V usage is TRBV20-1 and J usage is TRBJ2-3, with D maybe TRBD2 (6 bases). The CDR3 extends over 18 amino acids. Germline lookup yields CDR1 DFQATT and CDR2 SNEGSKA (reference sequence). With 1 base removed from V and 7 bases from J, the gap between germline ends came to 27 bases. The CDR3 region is CSARAPDGRTGRFNTQYF. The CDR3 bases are TGCAGTGCTAGAGCTCCCGACGGGCGGACGGGGAGGTTTAATACGCAGTATTTT.

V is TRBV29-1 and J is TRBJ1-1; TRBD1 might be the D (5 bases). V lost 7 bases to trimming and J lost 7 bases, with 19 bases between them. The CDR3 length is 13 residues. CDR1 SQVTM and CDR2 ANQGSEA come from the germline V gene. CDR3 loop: CSAGGGAWGEAFF. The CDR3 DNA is TGCAGCGCCGGCGGAGGGGCTTGGGGTGAAGCTTTCTTT. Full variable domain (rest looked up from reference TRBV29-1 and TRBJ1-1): SAVISQKPSRDICQRGTSLTIQCQVDSQVTMMFWYRQQPGQSLTLIATANQGSEATYESGFVIDKFPISRPNLTFSTLTVSNMSPEDSSIYLCSAGGGAWGEAFFGQGTRLTVV.

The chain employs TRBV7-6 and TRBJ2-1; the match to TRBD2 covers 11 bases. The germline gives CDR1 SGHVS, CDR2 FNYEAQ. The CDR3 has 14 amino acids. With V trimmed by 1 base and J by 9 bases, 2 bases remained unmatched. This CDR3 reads CASSLVGTSGEQFF. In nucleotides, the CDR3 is TGTGCCAGCAGCTTAGTAGGGACTAGCGGTGAGCAGTTCTTC. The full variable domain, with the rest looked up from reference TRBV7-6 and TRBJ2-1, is GAGVSQSPRYKVTKRGQDVALRCDPISGHVSLYWYRQALGQGPEFLTYFNYEAQQDKSGLPNDRFSAERPEGSISTLTIQRTEQRDSAMYRCASSLVGTSGEQFFGPGTRLTVL.

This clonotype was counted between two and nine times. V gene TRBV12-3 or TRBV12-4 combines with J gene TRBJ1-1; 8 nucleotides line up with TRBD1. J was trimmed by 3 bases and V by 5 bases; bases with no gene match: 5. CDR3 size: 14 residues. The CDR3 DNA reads TGTGCCAGCAGTCAAGGACAGGGTCACACTGAAGCTTTCTTT. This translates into CASSQGQGHTEAFF.

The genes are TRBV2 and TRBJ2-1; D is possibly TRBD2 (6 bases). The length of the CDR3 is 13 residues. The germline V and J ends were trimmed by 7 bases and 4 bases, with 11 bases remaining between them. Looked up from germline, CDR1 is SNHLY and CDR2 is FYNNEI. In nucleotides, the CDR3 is TGTGCCAGCACAGATCGGGAGTACAATGAGCAGTTCTTC. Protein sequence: CASTDREYNEQFF.

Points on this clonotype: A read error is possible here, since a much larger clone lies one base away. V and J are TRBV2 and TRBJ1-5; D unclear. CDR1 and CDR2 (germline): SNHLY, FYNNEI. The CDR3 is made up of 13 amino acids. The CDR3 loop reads CASSEGIGQPRHF. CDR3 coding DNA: TGTGCCAGCAGTGAGGGAATTGGCCAGCCCCGGCATTTT.

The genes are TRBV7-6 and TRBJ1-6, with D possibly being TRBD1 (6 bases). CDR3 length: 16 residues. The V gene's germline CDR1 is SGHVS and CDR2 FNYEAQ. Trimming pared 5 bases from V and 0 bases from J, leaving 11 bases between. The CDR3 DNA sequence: TGTGCCAGCAGCCCCCAGGGGAGCTCCTATAATTCACCCCTCCACTTT. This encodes CASSPQGSSYNSPLHF. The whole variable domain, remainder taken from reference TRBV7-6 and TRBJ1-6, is GAGVSQSPRYKVTKRGQDVALRCDPISGHVSLYWYRQALGQGPEFLTYFNYEAQQDKSGLPNDRFSAERPEGSISTLTIQRTEQRDSAMYRCASSPQGSSYNSPLHFGNGTRLTVT.

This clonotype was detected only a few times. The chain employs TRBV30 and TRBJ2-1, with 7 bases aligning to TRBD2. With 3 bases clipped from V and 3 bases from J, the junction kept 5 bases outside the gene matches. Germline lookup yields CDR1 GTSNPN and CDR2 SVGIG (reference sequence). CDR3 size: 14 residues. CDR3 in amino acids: CAWSRGLGYNEQFF. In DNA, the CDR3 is TGTGCCTGGAGCCGTGGACTAGGCTACAATGAGCAGTTCTTC.

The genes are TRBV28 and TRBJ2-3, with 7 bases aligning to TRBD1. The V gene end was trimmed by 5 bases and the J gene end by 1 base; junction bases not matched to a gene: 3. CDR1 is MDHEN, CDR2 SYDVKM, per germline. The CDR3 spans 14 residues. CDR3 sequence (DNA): TGTGCCAGCAGTCTCGACAGGGGCACAGATACGCAGTATTTT. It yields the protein CASSLDRGTDTQYF.

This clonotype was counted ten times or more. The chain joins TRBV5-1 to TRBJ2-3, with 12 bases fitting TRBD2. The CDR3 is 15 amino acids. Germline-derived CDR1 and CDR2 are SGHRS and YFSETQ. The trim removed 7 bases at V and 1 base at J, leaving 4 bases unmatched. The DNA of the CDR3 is TGCGCCAGCGTGGGACTAGCGGGTCGCACAGATACGCAGTATTTT. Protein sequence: CASVGLAGRTDTQYF.

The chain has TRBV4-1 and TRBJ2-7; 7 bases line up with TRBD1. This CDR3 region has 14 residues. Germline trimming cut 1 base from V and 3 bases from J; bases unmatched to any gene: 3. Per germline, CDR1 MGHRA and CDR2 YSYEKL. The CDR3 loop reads CASSQGPGGYEQYF. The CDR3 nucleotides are TGCGCCAGCAGCCAAGGGCCAGGGGGCTACGAGCAGTACTTC.

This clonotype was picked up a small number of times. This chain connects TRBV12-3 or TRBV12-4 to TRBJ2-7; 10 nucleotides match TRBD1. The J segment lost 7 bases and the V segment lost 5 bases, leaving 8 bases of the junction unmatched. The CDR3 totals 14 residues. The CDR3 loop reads CASSPDRGPREQYF. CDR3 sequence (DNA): TGTGCCAGCAGTCCCGACAGGGGGCCAAGGGAGCAGTACTTC.